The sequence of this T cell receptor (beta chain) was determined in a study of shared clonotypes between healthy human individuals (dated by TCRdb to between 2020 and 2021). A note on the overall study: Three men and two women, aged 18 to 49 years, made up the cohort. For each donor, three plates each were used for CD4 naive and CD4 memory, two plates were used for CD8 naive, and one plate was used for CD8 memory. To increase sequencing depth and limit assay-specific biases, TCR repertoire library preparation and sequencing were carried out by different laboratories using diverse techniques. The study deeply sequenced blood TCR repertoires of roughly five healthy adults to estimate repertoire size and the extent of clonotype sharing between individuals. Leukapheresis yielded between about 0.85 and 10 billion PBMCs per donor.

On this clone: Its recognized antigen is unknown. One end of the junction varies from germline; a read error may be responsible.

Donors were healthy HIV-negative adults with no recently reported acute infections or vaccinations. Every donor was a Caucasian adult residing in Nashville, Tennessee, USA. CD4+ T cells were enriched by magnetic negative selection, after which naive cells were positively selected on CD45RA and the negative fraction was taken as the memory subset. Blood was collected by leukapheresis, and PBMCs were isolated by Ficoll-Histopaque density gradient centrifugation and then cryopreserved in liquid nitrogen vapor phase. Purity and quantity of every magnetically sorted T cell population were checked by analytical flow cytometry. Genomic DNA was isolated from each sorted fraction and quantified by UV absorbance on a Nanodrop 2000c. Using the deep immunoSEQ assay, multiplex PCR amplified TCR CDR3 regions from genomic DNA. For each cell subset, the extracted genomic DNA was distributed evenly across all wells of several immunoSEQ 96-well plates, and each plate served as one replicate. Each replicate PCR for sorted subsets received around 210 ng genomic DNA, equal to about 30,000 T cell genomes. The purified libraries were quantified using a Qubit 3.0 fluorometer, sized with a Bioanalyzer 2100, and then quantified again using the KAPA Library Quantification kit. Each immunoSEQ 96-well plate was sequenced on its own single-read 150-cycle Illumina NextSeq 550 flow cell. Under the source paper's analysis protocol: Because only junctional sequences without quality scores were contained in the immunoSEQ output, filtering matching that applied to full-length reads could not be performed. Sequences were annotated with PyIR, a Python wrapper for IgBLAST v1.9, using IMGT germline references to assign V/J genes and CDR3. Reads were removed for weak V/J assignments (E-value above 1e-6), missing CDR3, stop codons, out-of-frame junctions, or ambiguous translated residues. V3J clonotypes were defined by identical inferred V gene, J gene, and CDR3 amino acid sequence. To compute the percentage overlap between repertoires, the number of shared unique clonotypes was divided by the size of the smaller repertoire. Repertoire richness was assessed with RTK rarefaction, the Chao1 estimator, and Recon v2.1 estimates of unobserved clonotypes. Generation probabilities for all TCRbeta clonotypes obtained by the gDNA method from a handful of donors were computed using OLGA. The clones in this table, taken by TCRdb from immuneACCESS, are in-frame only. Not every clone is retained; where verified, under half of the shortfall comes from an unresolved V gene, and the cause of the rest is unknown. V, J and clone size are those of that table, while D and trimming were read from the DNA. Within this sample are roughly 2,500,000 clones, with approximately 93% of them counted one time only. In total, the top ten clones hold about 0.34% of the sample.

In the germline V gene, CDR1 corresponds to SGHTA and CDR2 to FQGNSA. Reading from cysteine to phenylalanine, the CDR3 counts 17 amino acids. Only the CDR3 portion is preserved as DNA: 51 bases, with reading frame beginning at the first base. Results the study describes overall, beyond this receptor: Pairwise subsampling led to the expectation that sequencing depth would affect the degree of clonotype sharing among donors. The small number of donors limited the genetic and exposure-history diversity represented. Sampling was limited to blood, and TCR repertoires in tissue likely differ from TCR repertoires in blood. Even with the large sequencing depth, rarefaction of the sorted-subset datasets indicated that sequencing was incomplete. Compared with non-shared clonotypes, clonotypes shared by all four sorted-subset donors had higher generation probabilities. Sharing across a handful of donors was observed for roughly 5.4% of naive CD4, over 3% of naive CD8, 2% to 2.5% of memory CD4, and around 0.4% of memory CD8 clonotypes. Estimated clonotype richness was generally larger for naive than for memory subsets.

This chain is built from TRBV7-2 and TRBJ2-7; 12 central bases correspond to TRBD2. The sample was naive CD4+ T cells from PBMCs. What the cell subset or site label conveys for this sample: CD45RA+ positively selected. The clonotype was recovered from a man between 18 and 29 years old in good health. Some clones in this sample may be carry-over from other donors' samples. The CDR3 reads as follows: CASSPRLAGETSHEQYF. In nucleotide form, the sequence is TGTGCCAGCAGCCCTAGACTAGCGGGAGAAACCTCCCACGAGCAGTACTTC.